These 21 T cell receptor gamma chains share one sample of origin, sequenced in a study of gamma-delta T cells after stem cell transplantation (dated by TCRdb to 2015 to 2016). The library was produced with RT-PCR. Sequencer: Illumina MiSeq. Clonotypes were called again by TCRdb from the public reads via CATT, and duplicate nucleotide sequences were then merged into one entry. The sample table records about 5,000 gamma-chain clones; about 20% of these occur just once. The ten largest clones take up approximately 3.5% of the sample. The source material was gamma-delta T cells. These TCRs come from a human donor. It is not recorded whose cells these are; they may come from a transplant donor.

There are a few counts of this clone. The rearrangement joins TRGV4 to TRGJ1 or TRGJ2. Trimming at V came to 3 bases and at J to 4 bases, leaving 6 bases not matched to a gene. Germline V gives CDR1 EGSTGY, CDR2 YDSYTSSV. The CDR3 spans 13 residues. CDR3 nucleotide sequence: TGTGCCACCTGGGATAGGCAGTATTATAAGAAACTCTTT. Its protein is CATWDRQYYKKLF.

This clone was found a few times. The chain joins TRGV9 to TRGJ1 or TRGJ2. The CDR3 covers 13 residues. With V trimmed by 3 bases and J by 7 bases, 9 bases remained unmatched. The V gene's germline CDR1 is GITISATS and CDR2 ISYDGTV (reference sequence). The CDR3, as DNA: TGTGCCTTGTGGGAGAGGATGAGATATAAGAAACTCTTT. It is translated as CALWERMRYKKLF.

A few counts support this clone. In the same sample, other DNA sequences code for this CDR3. The J gene is TRGJP, the V gene TRGV9. The J segment lost 7 bases and the V segment lost 0 bases, leaving 3 bases of the junction unmatched. Looked up from germline, CDR1 is GITISATS and CDR2 is ISYDGTV (reference sequence). This CDR3 spans 16 amino acids. CDR3 sequence (DNA): TGTGCCTTGTGGGAGGTGTGGGAGTTGGGCAAAAAAATCAAGGTATTT. Its protein product is CALWEVWELGKKIKVF.

The sample holds a few counts of this clone. Other DNA sequences in this sample translate to the same CDR3. The J gene is TRGJ1 or TRGJ2, the V gene TRGV2. The V gene's germline CDR1 is EGSNGY and CDR2 YDSYNSKV. After removal of 0 bases from V and 7 bases from J, the junction contained 9 bases not matched to a gene. The CDR3 extends over 14 amino acids. This CDR3 is CATWDGLGGYKKLF. In nucleotides, the CDR3 is TGTGCCACCTGGGACGGGCTAGGGGGGTATAAGAAACTCTTT.

In DNA, the CDR3 is TGTGCCACCTGGGACGGGCGCTATGAGAAACTCTTT. It specifies CATWDGRYEKLF. This rearrangement joins TRGV2 to TRGJ1 or TRGJ2. Germline CDR1 and CDR2: EGSNGY and YDSYNSKV. V lost 0 bases to trimming and J lost 11 bases; unmatched junction nucleotides: 7. This CDR3 contains 12 residues.

The genes are TRGV2 and TRGJ1 or TRGJ2. V trimming: 5 bases; J trimming: 1 base; junction bases outside the gene matches: 5. The CDR3 contains 13 residues. Per the germline V gene, CDR1 is EGSNGY and CDR2 is YDSYNSKV. CDR3 residues: CATWVPNYYKKLF. In DNA, the CDR3 is TGTGCCACCTGGGTACCCAATTATTATAAGAAACTCTTT.

The rearrangement uses TRGV8 and TRGJ1 or TRGJ2. The CDR3 is 11 amino acids. In germline, CDR1 is VENAVY, CDR2 YDSYNSRV. After removal of 5 bases from V and 7 bases from J, the junction contained 5 bases not matched to a gene. The CDR3 region has the DNA TGTGCCACCTGGGGTCGGTATAAGAAACTCTTT. Encoded protein: CATWGRYKKLF.

This clone was observed a few times. This may be a read error: a much more frequent sequence differs by one nucleotide. The sample contains more than one DNA sequence encoding this CDR3. The V gene is TRGV9, the J gene TRGJ1 or TRGJ2. J was trimmed by 7 bases and V by 0 bases; bases with no gene match: 3. Germline CDR1 reads GITISATS; CDR2 reads ISYDGTV (reference sequence). CDR3 length: 12 residues. This CDR3 reads CALWEVHYKKLF. The CDR3, as DNA: TGTGCCTTGTGGGAGGTGCACTATAAGAAACTCTTT.

The chain combines TRGV8 with TRGJP2. Trimming took 6 bases from V and 0 from J; bases not matched to a gene: 13. This CDR3 comprises 17 residues. CDR1 is VENAVY and CDR2 is YDSYNSRV in the germline V gene. CDR3 sequence reads: CATWPKGINSSDWIKTF. The DNA of the CDR3 is TGTGCCACCTGGCCAAAAGGGATAAATAGTAGTGATTGGATCAAGACGTTT.

The V gene is TRGV3, the J gene TRGJ1 or TRGJ2. Trimming removed 0 bases from V and 0 bases from J; junction bases left unmatched: 5. CDR1 is VTNTFY, CDR2 YDVSTARD, per germline (reference sequence). The CDR3 loop spans 15 amino acids. This chain's CDR3 is CATWDRASNYYKKLF. CDR3 coding DNA: TGTGCCACCTGGGACAGGGCGTCGAATTATTATAAGAAACTCTTT.

J is TRGJ1 or TRGJ2 and V is TRGV3. Germline assignment: CDR1 VTNTFY and CDR2 YDVSTARD (reference sequence). The CDR3 covers 12 residues. V shed 0 bases, J shed 10 bases, and the junction held 6 bases outside the gene matches. As DNA, the CDR3 is TGTGCCACCTGGGACAGGCAAGCCAAGAAACTCTTT. It encodes CATWDRQAKKLF.

The rearrangement uses TRGV4 and TRGJ1 or TRGJ2. The CDR3 runs to 13 residues. The V gene end was trimmed by 3 bases and the J gene end by 4 bases; junction bases not matched to a gene: 6. CDR1 is EGSTGY, CDR2 YDSYTSSV, per germline. The CDR3 DNA is TGTGCCACCTGGGATAATCGGTATTATAAGAAACTCTTT. Amino acid sequence: CATWDNRYYKKLF.

This clone has more than one count but fewer than ten. The V call is TRGV9, the J call TRGJ1 or TRGJ2. J lost 0 bases, V lost 3 bases, and 8 bases had no gene match. The CDR3 is 15 amino acids. In germline, CDR1 is GITISATS, CDR2 ISYDGTV (reference sequence). Here the CDR3 DNA reads TGTGCCTTGTGGGAGCTCACCCCGAATTATTATAAGAAACTCTTT. Amino acid sequence: CALWELTPNYYKKLF.

This clone showed up just a few times. Additional DNA sequences in this sample encode the identical CDR3. V usage is TRGV2 and J usage is TRGJ1 or TRGJ2. Germline CDR1 reads EGSNGY; CDR2 reads YDSYNSKV. The CDR3 has 13 amino acids. V lost 1 base and J lost 4; bases outside the gene matches: 4. CDR3 nucleotides: TGTGCCACCTGGGACGGCCCCTATTATAAGAAACTCTTT. Its protein is CATWDGPYYKKLF.

The rearrangement links TRGV9 to TRGJ1 or TRGJ2. The CDR3 is made up of 14 amino acids. The germline V gene has CDR1 GITISATS and CDR2 ISYDGTV (reference sequence). The V gene end was trimmed by 0 bases and the J gene end by 6 bases; junction bases not matched to a gene: 8. Here the CDR3 reads CALWEVHECYKKLF. CDR3 nucleotide sequence: TGTGCCTTGTGGGAGGTGCACGAGTGTTATAAGAAACTCTTT.

The chain joins TRGV2 to TRGJP2. V shed 5 bases and J 2 bases; nucleotides not matched to a gene: 2. Germline V CDR1 and CDR2: EGSNGY, YDSYNSKV. The CDR3 runs 13 residues. CDR3 in amino acids: CATWGSSDWIKTF. In DNA form, the CDR3 reads TGTGCCACCTGGGGGAGTAGTGATTGGATCAAGACGTTT.

This clone turned up a few times. The rearrangement links TRGV4 to TRGJ1 or TRGJ2. Looked up from germline, CDR1 is EGSTGY and CDR2 is YDSYTSSV. This CDR3 comprises 9 residues. The DNA of the CDR3 is TGTGCTGAGTATTATAAGAAACTCTTT. Encoded protein: CAEYYKKLF.

This clone was picked up a small number of times. Since a far larger clone is one base different, this is likely a read error. The same CDR3 can be traced to other DNA sequences in this sample. V and J are TRGV9 and TRGJP. This CDR3 comprises 16 residues. Germline V gene sequence: CDR1 GITISATS, CDR2 ISYDGTV (reference sequence). With V trimmed by 0 bases and J by 7 bases, 3 bases remained unmatched. CDR3 amino acids: CALWEVQELGKKIKVF. DNA for the CDR3: TGTGCCTTGTGGGAGGTGCAGGAGTTGGGCAAAAAAATCAAGGTATTT.

This clone is medium-sized. The chain joins TRGV2 to TRGJ1 or TRGJ2. Per germline, CDR1 EGSNGY and CDR2 YDSYNSKV. CDR3 size: 14 residues. V shed 4 bases, J shed 2 bases, and the junction held 8 bases outside the gene matches. DNA for the CDR3: TGTGCCACCTGGGATCGCGGATATTATTATAAGAAACTCTTT. Translation: CATWDRGYYYKKLF.

Remarks on this clone: A much larger clone lies one base from this, so it may be a read error. Other nucleotide sequences from this sample produce the same CDR3. The chain uses TRGV2 and TRGJ1 or TRGJ2. The germline V gene has CDR1 EGSNGY and CDR2 YDSYNSKV. CDR3 size: 13 residues. CDR3 DNA: TGTGCCACCTGGGACGGGCTTTATTATAAAAAACTCTTT. This encodes CATWDGLYYKKLF.

The rearrangement joins TRGV5 to TRGJ1 or TRGJ2. J was trimmed by 8 bases and V by 0 bases; bases with no gene match: 7. Germline values: CDR1 VINAFY, CDR2 YDVSNSKD. This CDR3 has 13 residues. The CDR3 sequence is CATWDRPWDKKLF. DNA for the CDR3: TGTGCCACCTGGGACAGGCCCTGGGATAAGAAACTCTTT.